Detailed here is one T cell receptor (beta chain). The antigen remains undetermined. The junction differs from germline at one of its ends, possibly a read error. The length of the CDR3 is 14 residues. Germline lookup yields CDR1 DFQATT and CDR2 SNEGSKA (reference sequence). This entry comes from a study of CD8 T cells in ankylosing spondylitis. General study results and limits: It appeared that ankylosing spondylitis blood was characterized by a TCR beta motif of under ten highly homologous variants.

TCRdb reprocessed the 5' RACE reads via MiXCR and lists one record per CDR3 protein. The data contain fewer than 250,000 distinct CDR3 sequences, around 18% of them singletons. Sequencing was carried out using blood, either unsorted or a sorted T cell fraction (not recorded which). The chain couples TRBV20-1 to TRBJ1-4; D unresolved. This receptor was identified in a male donor with ankylosing spondylitis. In DNA form, the CDR3 reads TGCAGTGCTAGAGGCCTGAACCTTAATGAAAAGCTGTTTTTT. It translates to CSARGLNLNEKLFF.